Shown below are 14 T cell receptor beta chains from a single sample sequenced in a study of T cells in Graves' hyperthyroidism and ophthalmopathy (dated by TCRdb to about 2019). The library relied on multiplex PCR. Sequencing took place on an Illumina HiSeq 2000. The TCR beta CDR3 regions were amplified from RNA transcripts. The first round of RT-PCR for the TCR CDR3 was performed with the HTBI primer set and the Qiagen OneStep RT-PCR kit. TCRdb reran the public reads through fastp at Q25 and MiXCR, keeping productive beta chains. Records with the same CDR3 protein are collapsed into one entry carrying the most frequent genes and DNA. The sample table contains hundreds of thousands of distinct CDR3 sequences; only one count was recorded for under 45% of them. The ten largest clonotypes hold around a third of the sample. The sample consisted of blood. Source of these receptors: a woman aged 35 to 49 with Graves' hyperthyroidism.

The CDR3 DNA follows: TGTGCCAGCAGTTTATGCGGGACAGGGGAATCCTACGAGCAGTACTTC. Translation gives CASSLCGTGESYEQYF. The chain links TRBV27 to TRBJ2-7; 10 bases match TRBD1. Germline CDR1 MNHEY, CDR2 SMNVEV (reference sequence). This CDR3 region has 16 residues. With 1 base clipped from V and 1 base from J, the junction kept 4 bases outside the gene matches.

In the case of this clonotype: A read error is possible here, since a much larger clone lies one base away. The rearrangement links TRBV6-5 to TRBJ1-6; D unclear. This CDR3 spans 15 amino acids. Germline loops: CDR1 MNHEY, CDR2 SVGAGI. The CDR3 DNA follows: TGTGCCATCAGTTACTCGTTGGCGTCGAATTCACCCCTCCACTTT. Its protein is CAISYSLASNSPLHF.

This clonotype has a handful of counts. The gene calls are TRBV20-1 and TRBJ1-5, with a possible D match to TRBD1 (5 bases). Trimming cost V 6 bases and J 3 bases, with 15 bases left between them. The CDR3 is 14 residues long. Germline CDR1 is DFQATT and CDR2 is SNEGSKA (reference sequence). The CDR3 bases are TGCAGTGCCGGGCGGGGCAGATACAATCAGCCCCAGCATTTT. Protein sequence: CSAGRGRYNQPQHF.

The table lists this clonotype with a few counts. This chain links TRBV11-3 with TRBJ1-1; D uncertain. V was pared by 2 bases and J by 0 bases, with 19 bases between. The CDR3 length is 18 residues. Germline CDR1 and CDR2: SGHNT and YENEEA. The CDR3: CASSLYPGAISMNTEAFF. The DNA for the CDR3 is TGTGCCAGCAGCTTATATCCTGGTGCCATTTCCATGAACACTGAAGCTTTCTTT.

This chain links TRBV10-3 with TRBJ1-1; D call uncertain. Germline V gene lookup returns CDR1 ENHRY and CDR2 SYGVKD. This CDR3 is built from 13 residues. CDR3 DNA sequence: TGTGCTAGTCAGTACATTGTGGGAAGTAAAGCTTTCTTT. This translates into CASQYIVGSKAFF.

The chain employs TRBV13 and TRBJ2-5, with D tentatively TRBD1 (5 bases). This CDR3 spans 14 amino acids. V was clipped by 2 bases and J by 5 bases, with 12 bases between them. CDR1 PRHDT and CDR2 FYEKMQ come from the germline V gene (reference sequence). CDR3 loop: CASSLNQGWETQYF. CDR3 bases: TGTGCCAGCAGCTTAAATCAGGGATGGGAGACCCAGTACTTC.

This clonotype was detected many times. The chain links TRBV12-3 or TRBV12-4 to TRBJ2-5; a possible D gene is TRBD1 (5 bases). The CDR3 totals 13 residues. The V end was cut by 2 bases, the J end by 5 bases, with 9 bases between. CDR3 DNA sequence: TGTGCCAGCAGTTTACAGGGATTTGAGACCCAGTACTTC. Translated: CASSLQGFETQYF.

The chain links TRBV7-9 to TRBJ2-3; the D is unclear. The germline gives CDR1 SEHNR, CDR2 FQNEAQ (reference sequence). The CDR3 is made up of 13 amino acids. Trimming shortened V by 5 bases and J by 0 bases, and 6 bases separated the two germline ends. CDR3: CASSLPSTDTQYF. Written as DNA, the CDR3 is TGTGCCAGCAGCCTTCCTAGCACAGATACGCAGTATTTT.

This clonotype showed up many times. This CDR3 is CASSTTENYGYTF. CDR3 DNA: TGTGCCAGCAGCACGACGGAGAACTATGGCTACACCTTC. The chain links TRBV9 to TRBJ1-2; no clear D. The germline V gene has CDR1 SGDLS and CDR2 YYNGEE. CDR3 length: 13 residues. Trimming stripped 4 bases from V and 2 bases from J, with 9 bases between.

This clonotype was picked up many times. This chain links TRBV19 with TRBJ2-7, with 10 bases that match TRBD2. The germline gives CDR1 LNHDA, CDR2 SQIVND (reference sequence). Trimming took 8 bases from V and 4 from J; bases not matched to a gene: 8. The CDR3 runs to 14 residues. The CDR3, as DNA: TGTGCCAGTGCCACTAGCGGGGCTTCATACGAGCAGTACTTC. This encodes CASATSGASYEQYF.

V gene TRBV6-6 combines with J gene TRBJ1-2, with TRBD1 as a possible D gene (6 bases). This CDR3 comprises 13 residues. The germline V gene has CDR1 MNHNY and CDR2 SVGAGI (reference sequence). V was cut by 5 bases and J by 3 bases, with 10 bases left in between. The CDR3 sequence is CASSKRTDYGYTF. DNA for the CDR3: TGTGCCAGCAGTAAAAGGACAGACTATGGCTACACCTTC.

The chain has TRBV4-3 and TRBJ2-1; TRBD2 matches at 8 bases. This CDR3 has 14 residues. The V segment lost 0 bases and the J segment 6 bases; nucleotides outside the gene matches: 1. Germline-derived CDR1 and CDR2 are LGHNA and YSLEER. The CDR3 spells CASSQELAGNEQFF. CDR3 sequence (DNA): TGCGCCAGCAGCCAAGAGCTAGCGGGCAATGAGCAGTTCTTC.

This chain connects TRBV6-2 or TRBV6-3 to TRBJ1-2; D is ambiguous. Germline V gene data show CDR1 as MNHEY and CDR2 as SVGEGT. V was shortened by 6 bases and J by 3 bases, with 17 bases between the two germline ends. There are 15 residues in the CDR3. The DNA for the CDR3 is TGTGCCAGCAGGGACCTCCGAGGGAAGGACTATGGCTACACCTTC. Translated, it gives CASRDLRGKDYGYTF.

This clonotype was observed at least ten times. This chain joins TRBV10-3 and TRBJ1-6; no firm D call. Per the germline V gene, CDR1 is ENHRY and CDR2 is SYGVKD. Trimming removed 0 bases at V and 5 bases at J, with 8 bases between. CDR3 length equals 15 residues. The CDR3 sequence: CAISESGVNNSPLHF. The CDR3 coding sequence is TGTGCCATCAGTGAGTCCGGGGTAAATAATTCACCCCTCCACTTT.